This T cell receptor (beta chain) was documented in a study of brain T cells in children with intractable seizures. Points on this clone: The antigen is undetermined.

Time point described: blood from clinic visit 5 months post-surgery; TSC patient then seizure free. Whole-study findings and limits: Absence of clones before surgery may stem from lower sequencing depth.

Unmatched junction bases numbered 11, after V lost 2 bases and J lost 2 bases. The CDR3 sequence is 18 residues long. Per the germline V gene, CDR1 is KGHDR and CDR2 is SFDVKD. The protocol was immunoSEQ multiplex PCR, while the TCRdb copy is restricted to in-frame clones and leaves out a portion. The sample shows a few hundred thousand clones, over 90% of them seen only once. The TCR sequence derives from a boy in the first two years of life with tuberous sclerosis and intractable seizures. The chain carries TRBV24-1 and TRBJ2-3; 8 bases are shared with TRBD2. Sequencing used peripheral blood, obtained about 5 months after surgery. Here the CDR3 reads CATSDSLRLAGHTDTQYF. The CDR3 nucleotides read TGTGCCACCAGTGATTCCTTGAGATTAGCGGGGCACACAGATACGCAGTATTTT.